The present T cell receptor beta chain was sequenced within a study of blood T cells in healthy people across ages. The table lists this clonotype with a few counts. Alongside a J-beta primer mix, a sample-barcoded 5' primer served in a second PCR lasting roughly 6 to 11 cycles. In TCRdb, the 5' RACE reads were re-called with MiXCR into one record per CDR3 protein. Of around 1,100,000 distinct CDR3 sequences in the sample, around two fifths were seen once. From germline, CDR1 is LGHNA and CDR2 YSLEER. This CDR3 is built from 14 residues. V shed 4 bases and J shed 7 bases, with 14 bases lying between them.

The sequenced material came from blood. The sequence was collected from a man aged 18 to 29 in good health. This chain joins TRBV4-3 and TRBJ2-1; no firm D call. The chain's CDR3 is CASSPRTLGNEQFF. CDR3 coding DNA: TGCGCCAGCAGCCCCAGGACCCTGGGGAATGAGCAGTTCTTC.